The present T cell receptor (beta chain) was sequenced within a study of blood T cell repertoires in COVID-19. The overall study: Acute-phase and convalescent COVID-19 samples originated in the United States, Italy and Spain.

Using immunoSEQ multiplex PCR, the repertoire was profiled, and TCRdb retains in-frame clones only, with some absent. The sample shows approximately 300,000 clones, 80% to 95% of them seen only once. The sequence derives from a woman aged 25-40 years with COVID-19, enrolled during active disease. The sample comprised peripheral blood.

This chain's CDR3 is CASSIRDRGQPQHF. CDR3 bases: TGTGCCAGCAGCATTCGGGACAGGGGCCAGCCCCAGCATTTT. V gene TRBV7-2 combines with J gene TRBJ1-5, with TRBD1 matching over 10 bases. CDR1 is SGHTA and CDR2 is FQGNSA in the germline V gene. Trimming at V came to 5 bases and at J to 7 bases, leaving 5 bases not matched to a gene. The CDR3 covers 14 residues.